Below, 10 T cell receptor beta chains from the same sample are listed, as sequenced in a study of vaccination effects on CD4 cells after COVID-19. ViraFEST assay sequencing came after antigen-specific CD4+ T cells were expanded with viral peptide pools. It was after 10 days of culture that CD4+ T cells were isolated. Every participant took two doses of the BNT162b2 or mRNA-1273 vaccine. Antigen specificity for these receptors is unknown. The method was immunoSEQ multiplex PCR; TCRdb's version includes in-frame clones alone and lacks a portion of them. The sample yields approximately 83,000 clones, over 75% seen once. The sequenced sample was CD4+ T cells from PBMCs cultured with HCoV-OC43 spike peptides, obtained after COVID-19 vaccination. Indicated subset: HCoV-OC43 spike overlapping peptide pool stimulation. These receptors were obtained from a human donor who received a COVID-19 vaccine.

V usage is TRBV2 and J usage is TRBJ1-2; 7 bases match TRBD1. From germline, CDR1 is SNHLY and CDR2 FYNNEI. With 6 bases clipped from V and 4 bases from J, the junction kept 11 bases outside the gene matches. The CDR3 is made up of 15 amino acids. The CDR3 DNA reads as TGTGCCAGCAGACCTAACCGGGACAGCTCCTATGGCTACACCTTC. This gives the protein CASRPNRDSSYGYTF.

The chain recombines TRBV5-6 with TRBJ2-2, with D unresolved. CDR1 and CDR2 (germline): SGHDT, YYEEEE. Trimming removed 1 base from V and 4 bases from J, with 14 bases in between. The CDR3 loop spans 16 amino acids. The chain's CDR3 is CASSLISLRSTGELFF. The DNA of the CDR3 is TGTGCCAGCAGCTTGATCAGTTTGCGTAGCACCGGGGAGCTGTTTTTT.

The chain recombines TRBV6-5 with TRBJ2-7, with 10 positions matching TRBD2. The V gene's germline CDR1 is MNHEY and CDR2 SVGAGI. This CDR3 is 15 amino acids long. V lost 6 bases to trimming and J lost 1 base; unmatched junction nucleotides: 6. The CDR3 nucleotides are TGTGCCAGCAGCATTACTAGCGGGGTATCCTACGAGCAGTACGTC. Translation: CASSITSGVSYEQYV.

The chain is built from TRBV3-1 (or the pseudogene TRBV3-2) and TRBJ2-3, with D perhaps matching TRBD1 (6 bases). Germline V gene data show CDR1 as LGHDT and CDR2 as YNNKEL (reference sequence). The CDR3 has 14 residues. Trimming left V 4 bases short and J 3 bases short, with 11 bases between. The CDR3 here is CASSPRTVTDTQYF. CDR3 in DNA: TGTGCCAGCAGCCCACGGACAGTGACAGATACGCAGTATTTT.

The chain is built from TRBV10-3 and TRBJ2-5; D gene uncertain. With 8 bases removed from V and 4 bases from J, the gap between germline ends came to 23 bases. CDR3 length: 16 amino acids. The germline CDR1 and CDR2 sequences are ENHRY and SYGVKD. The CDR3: CAIGFTESGGGETQYF. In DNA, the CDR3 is TGTGCCATCGGGTTCACGGAGTCGGGCGGTGGAGAGACCCAGTACTTC.

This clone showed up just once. The CDR3 here is CASSLGGVRGEKLFF. Here the CDR3 DNA reads TGTGCCAGCAGTTTAGGGGGGGTCCGAGGTGAAAAACTGTTTTTT. This chain connects TRBV28 to TRBJ1-4, with a tentative D call TRBD1 (5 bases). The germline V gene has CDR1 MDHEN and CDR2 SYDVKM. V was shortened by 2 bases and J by 7 bases, with 14 bases between the two germline ends. This CDR3 has 15 amino acids.

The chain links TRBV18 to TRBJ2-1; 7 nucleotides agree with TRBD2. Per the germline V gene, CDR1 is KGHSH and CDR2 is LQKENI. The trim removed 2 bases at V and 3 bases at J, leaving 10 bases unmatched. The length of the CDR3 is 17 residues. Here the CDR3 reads CASSPRGGGDGYNEQFF. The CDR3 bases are TGTGCCAGCTCACCAAGGGGCGGGGGAGACGGCTACAATGAGCAGTTCTTC.

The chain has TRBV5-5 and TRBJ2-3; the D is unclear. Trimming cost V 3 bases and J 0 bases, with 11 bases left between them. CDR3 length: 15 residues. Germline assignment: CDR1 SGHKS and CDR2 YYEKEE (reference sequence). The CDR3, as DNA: TGTGCCAGCAGCTGGAAGGGTGCTAGCACAGATACGCAGTATTTT. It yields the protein CASSWKGASTDTQYF.

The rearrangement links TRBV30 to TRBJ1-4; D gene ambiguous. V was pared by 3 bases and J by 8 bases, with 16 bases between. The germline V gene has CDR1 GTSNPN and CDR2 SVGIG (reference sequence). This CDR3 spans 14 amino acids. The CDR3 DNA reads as TGTGCCTGGAGCCGTGGATCCGGCGGCGAAAAACTGTTTTTT. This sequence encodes CAWSRGSGGEKLFF.

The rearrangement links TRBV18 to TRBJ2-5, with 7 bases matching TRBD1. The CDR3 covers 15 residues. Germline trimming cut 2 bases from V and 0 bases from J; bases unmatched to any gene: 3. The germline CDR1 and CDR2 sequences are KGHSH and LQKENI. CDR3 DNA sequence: TGTGCCAGCTCACCAGGGACAGCGTACCAAGAGACCCAGTACTTC. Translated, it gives CASSPGTAYQETQYF.